A single sample is the source of the 8 T cell receptor beta chains below, sequenced in a study of cytomegalovirus exposure and HLA in healthy donors. In the PCR, 60 Vbeta and 13 Jbeta primers were used. The assay was immunoSEQ multiplex PCR, and TCRdb's table has in-frame clones only and misses some. The data show approximately 160,000 clones, approximately 80% seen once. The sample was PBMCs. These receptors were obtained from a woman in her twenties or thirties in good health and CMV-seronegative.

The chain employs TRBV27 and TRBJ1-1; D uncertain. Trimming shortened V by 5 bases and J by 1 base, and 17 bases separated the two germline ends. The CDR3 loop spans 16 amino acids. The germline V gene has CDR1 MNHEY and CDR2 SMNVEV (reference sequence). In DNA form, the CDR3 reads TGTGCCAGCAGTCCATACAAGGGCCGGGGGAACACTGAAGCTTTCTTT. It encodes CASSPYKGRGNTEAFF.

The genes are TRBV30 and TRBJ1-5; D is unclear. Germline V CDR1 and CDR2: GTSNPN, SVGIG (reference sequence). CDR3 length: 13 residues. V was cut by 0 bases and J by 7 bases, with 10 bases left in between. This CDR3 reads CAWSVRGRQPQHF. In DNA, the CDR3 is TGTGCCTGGAGTGTACGCGGGAGACAGCCCCAGCATTTT. The whole variable domain, remainder taken from reference TRBV30 and TRBJ1-5, is SQTIHQWPATLVQPVGSPLSLECTVEGTSNPNLYWYRQAAGRGLQLLFYSVGIGQISSEVPQNLSASRPQDRQFILSSKKLLLSDSGFYLCAWSVRGRQPQHFGDGTRLSIL.

The chain combines TRBV28 with TRBJ1-2; 7 positions match TRBD1. The germline CDR1 and CDR2 sequences are MDHEN and SYDVKM. The CDR3 totals 17 residues. The trim removed 6 bases at V and 2 bases at J, leaving 15 bases unmatched. DNA for the CDR3: TGTGCCAGCAGCCCAAAATCCTCGGGCAGGGGGAACTATGGCTACACCTTC. Translated, it gives CASSPKSSGRGNYGYTF.

The count of this clone is one. This sequence joins TRBV4-3 and TRBJ1-1; possibly TRBD1 for D (6 bases). V was shortened by 1 base and J by 6 bases, with 18 bases between the two germline ends. CDR1 is LGHNA and CDR2 is YSLEER in the germline V gene. The CDR3 is made up of 16 amino acids. For the CDR3, the DNA is TGCGCCAGCAGCCAAGCGCGCAGGAGGGAGGGGGCTGAAGCTTTCTTT. Translation: CASSQARRREGAEAFF.

The chain recombines TRBV30 with TRBJ2-7, with D unclear. CDR1 and CDR2 from the germline V gene are GTSNPN and SVGIG (reference sequence). V was pared by 0 bases and J by 0 bases, with 6 bases between. The CDR3 contains 13 residues. The DNA of the CDR3 is TGTGCCTGGAGTGTGGCAAGCTCCTACGAGCAGTACTTC. This sequence encodes CAWSVASSYEQYF.

This clone was found a few times. The chain recombines TRBV15 with TRBJ2-4, with TRBD1 identical over 9 bases. V shed 4 bases, J shed 5 bases, and the junction held 9 bases outside the gene matches. CDR3 length: 16 amino acids. The germline V gene encodes CDR1 LNHNV and CDR2 YYDKDF (reference sequence). This CDR3 is CATSKNRGQYENIQYF. The CDR3 DNA sequence: TGTGCCACCAGCAAAAACAGGGGGCAATATGAAAACATTCAGTACTTC.

This clone is a singleton in its sample. One end of the junction fails to match germline, which may point to a read error. The chain has TRBV28 and TRBJ1-2; D is uncertain. CDR3 length equals 11 residues. Germline CDR1 is MDHEN and CDR2 is SYDVKM. CDR3 loop: CASREDYGYPF. DNA for the CDR3: TGTGCCAGCAGAGAAGACTATGGCTACCCCTTC.

The genes are TRBV9 and TRBJ1-1; unclear D gene. There are 15 residues in the CDR3. Germline V gene data show CDR1 as SGDLS and CDR2 as YYNGEE. Trimming cost V 7 bases and J 0 bases, with 16 bases left between them. The CDR3 protein is CASQTVAGMNTEAFF. CDR3 nucleotides: TGTGCCAGCCAAACGGTCGCAGGTATGAACACTGAAGCTTTCTTT.